These 18 T cell receptor beta chains originate from one sample sequenced in a study of blood T cell repertoires in COVID-19 (TCRdb year 2020). The method was the immunoSEQ multiplex PCR assay. This immuneACCESS table, as held by TCRdb, lists in-frame sequences with V and J called but not all clones. Of the missing ones, under half trace to an unresolved V gene in checked studies; the others have no known cause. In all, the sample holds about 160,000 clones, and around 84% of those were seen once. Of the sample, 8% falls within the top ten clones. The sequenced sample was PBMCs or T cells enriched from blood (not recorded which). The origin of the receptors is a woman aged 45-65 years who had recovered from COVID-19.

The chain couples TRBV3-1 (or the pseudogene TRBV3-2) to TRBJ1-2; D call uncertain. The V gene's germline CDR1 is LGHDT and CDR2 YNNKEL (reference sequence). With 1 base removed from V and 8 bases from J, the gap between germline ends came to 11 bases. CDR3 size: 13 residues. The CDR3, as DNA: TGTGCCAGCAGCCAAGTTTTGAGAGAAGGCTACACCTTC. Protein product: CASSQVLREGYTF.

The chain has TRBV6-5 and TRBJ2-7; 7 bases line up with TRBD1. CDR3 length equals 13 residues. The ends lost 7 bases at V and 8 bases at J; junction bases unmatched: 11. Germline CDR1 reads MNHEY; CDR2 reads SVGAGI. The DNA for the CDR3 is TGTGCCAGCACAGTCGACAGGGCACGAAAGCAGTACTTC. Translating it yields CASTVDRARKQYF.

The chain joins TRBV7-2 to TRBJ2-5, with 7 bases lining up with TRBD1. The CDR3 has 14 amino acids. Germline CDR1 SGHTA, CDR2 FQGNSA. The J segment lost 4 bases and the V segment lost 6 bases, leaving 8 bases of the junction unmatched. The CDR3 sequence: CASSAGQELETQYF. The CDR3, as DNA: TGTGCCAGCAGTGCTGGACAGGAGTTAGAGACCCAGTACTTC.

The genes are TRBV4-3 and TRBJ2-7, with D possibly matching TRBD2 (5 bases). Trimming took 0 bases from V and 1 from J, leaving 10 bases between them. The CDR3 spans 15 residues. CDR1 LGHNA and CDR2 YSLEER come from the germline V gene. The CDR3 sequence is CASSQDPQRSYEQYF. CDR3 nucleotides: TGCGCCAGCAGCCAAGACCCCCAGCGGTCCTACGAGCAGTACTTC.

V gene TRBV27 combines with J gene TRBJ2-6, with 10 positions matching TRBD1. This CDR3 contains 18 residues. Germline-derived CDR1 and CDR2 are MNHEY and SMNVEV (reference sequence). J was trimmed by 2 bases and V by 5 bases; bases with no gene match: 9. The CDR3 sequence: CASSPNTGTGAGANVLTF. CDR3 bases: TGTGCCAGCAGTCCAAATACCGGGACAGGGGCTGGGGCCAACGTCCTGACTTTC.

The chain employs TRBV25-1 and TRBJ1-3; D may be TRBD1 (6 bases). There are 16 residues in the CDR3. The V gene's germline CDR1 is MGHDK and CDR2 SYGVNS. The V gene lost 0 bases and the J gene lost 1 base, with 10 bases spanning the gap. This chain's CDR3 is CASSEYYTGSGNTIYF. CDR3 DNA: TGTGCCAGCAGTGAATATTACACAGGGTCTGGAAACACCATATATTTT.

The chain employs TRBV19 and TRBJ2-1; perhaps TRBD1 as D (5 bases). Germline V gene sequence: CDR1 LNHDA, CDR2 SQIVND (reference sequence). V lost 11 bases, J lost 6 bases, and 23 bases lay in between. The CDR3 totals 15 residues. The CDR3 protein is CAVQRTALGLNEQFF. The DNA of the CDR3 is TGTGCCGTCCAGAGGACGGCGCTGGGGCTCAATGAGCAGTTCTTC.

This rearrangement joins TRBV18 to TRBJ1-2; D is perhaps TRBD1 (5 bases). The CDR3 is 16 residues long. V lost 0 bases to trimming and J lost 4 bases, with 15 bases between them. Germline V lookup: CDR1 KGHSH, CDR2 LQKENI. The CDR3 DNA is TGTGCCAGCTCACCACCGGTTCAGGGAACTATCTATGGCTACACCTTC. Amino acid sequence: CASSPPVQGTIYGYTF.

The chain is built from TRBV6-2 or TRBV6-3 and TRBJ2-7, with 8 bases fitting TRBD1. With 0 bases clipped from V and 6 bases from J, the junction kept 4 bases outside the gene matches. Germline assignment: CDR1 MNHEY and CDR2 SVGEGT. The CDR3 has 14 amino acids. DNA for the CDR3: TGTGCCAGCAGTTACTCCGGACAGGGCCGCGAGCAGTACTTC. Amino acid sequence: CASSYSGQGREQYF.

In the case of this clone: The same CDR3 is also encoded by other DNA sequences in this sample. The rearrangement uses TRBV18 and TRBJ1-1; the D is unclear. The length of the CDR3 is 13 residues. The germline gives CDR1 KGHSH, CDR2 LQKENI. Between the trimmed V and J ends, which lost 3 bases and 1 base, there was a span of 6 bases. This CDR3 reads CASSPRENTEAFF. CDR3 DNA sequence: TGTGCCAGCTCACCCCGAGAGAACACTGAAGCTTTCTTT.

The CDR3 protein is CATSDSLGGTGRQETQYF. The CDR3 DNA reads as TGTGCCACCAGTGATTCGCTTGGCGGGACAGGGCGCCAAGAGACCCAGTACTTC. J is TRBJ2-5 and V is TRBV24-1, with 9 bases identical to TRBD1. Per the germline V gene, CDR1 is KGHDR and CDR2 is SFDVKD. J was trimmed by 1 base and V by 2 bases; bases with no gene match: 10. The length of the CDR3 is 18 residues.

The CDR3 sequence is CASSGIINIQYF. The CDR3 coding sequence is TGTGCCAGCAGTGGCATAATAAACATTCAGTACTTC. This chain joins TRBV28 and TRBJ2-4, with no clear D. The V end lost 5 bases, the J end lost 6 bases, and 8 bases lay between the germline ends. From germline, CDR1 is MDHEN and CDR2 SYDVKM. The CDR3 extends over 12 amino acids.

The J gene is TRBJ1-2, the V gene TRBV29-1; unclear D gene. Trimming removed 7 bases at V and 2 bases at J, with 8 bases between. The CDR3 extends over 11 amino acids. Germline V CDR1 and CDR2: SQVTM, ANQGSEA. The CDR3 spells CSATPNYGYTF. The CDR3, as DNA: TGCAGCGCTACTCCAAACTATGGCTACACCTTC.

V is TRBV6-4 and J is TRBJ1-5; D unclear. The germline V and J ends were trimmed by 3 bases and 5 bases, with 8 bases remaining between them. CDR1 is MRHNA, CDR2 SNTAGT, per germline. The CDR3 extends over 13 amino acids. The CDR3 DNA is TGTGCCAGCAGTGAGCGGCAAGATCAGCCCCAGCATTTT. It is translated as CASSERQDQPQHF.

The chain couples TRBV3-1 (or the pseudogene TRBV3-2) to TRBJ2-7; D unclear. The V gene's germline CDR1 is LGHDT and CDR2 YNNKEL (reference sequence). With 2 bases removed from V and 4 bases from J, the gap between germline ends came to 3 bases. The CDR3 spans 11 residues. The CDR3 spells CASSQHYEQYF. The CDR3, as DNA: TGTGCCAGCAGCCAACATTACGAGCAGTACTTC.

The chain links TRBV9 to TRBJ1-1, with 7 nucleotides matching TRBD1. CDR3 size: 12 residues. Germline V CDR1 and CDR2: SGDLS, YYNGEE. V lost 6 bases, J lost 1 base, and 0 bases stayed unmatched. The DNA of the CDR3 is TGTGCCAGCAACAGGGGGAACACTGAAGCTTTCTTT. Protein: CASNRGNTEAFF.

The V gene is TRBV3-1 (or the pseudogene TRBV3-2), the J gene TRBJ2-1; TRBD2 aligns across 10 bases. After removal of 1 base from V and 5 bases from J, the junction contained 8 bases not matched to a gene. The CDR3 is 17 amino acids. Germline CDR1 and CDR2: LGHDT and YNNKEL (reference sequence). CDR3 protein: CASSQAQLAGLHNEQFF. The CDR3 region has the DNA TGTGCCAGCAGCCAAGCACAACTAGCGGGGTTACACAATGAGCAGTTCTTC.

The rearrangement joins TRBV5-1 to TRBJ2-7; 9 positions match TRBD2. Germline V gives CDR1 SGHRS, CDR2 YFSETQ. V lost 4 bases and J lost 3; bases outside the gene matches: 8. The CDR3 runs to 15 residues. CDR3 DNA: TGCGCCAGCAGCAATACGGGACTAGCAGTCTACGAGCAGTACTTC. It specifies CASSNTGLAVYEQYF.